The 5 T cell receptor beta chains reported below all come from one sample, sequenced in a study of human T cells and chemical hapten exposure. The time point was: pre-sensitization, week 0. Treatment given: therapeutic diphenylcyclopropenone sensitization with weekly scalp DPC. TCRdb processed the RACE reads anew with MiXCR; each CDR3 protein has one entry. Among some 300,000 distinct CDR3 sequences listed, around 5.5% were seen once. Sample: whole blood, taken in connection with sensitization to the hapten diphenylcyclopropenone (DPC). These receptors all come from a woman under 30 with alopecia areata. Some clones in this sample may be carry-over from other donors' samples.

This clonotype has only a few counts. The V and J genes are TRBV7-6 and TRBJ2-3, with 7 bases aligning to TRBD2. The V gene end was trimmed by 5 bases and the J gene end by 1 base; junction bases not matched to a gene: 9. CDR3 size: 16 residues. Germline lookup yields CDR1 SGHVS and CDR2 FNYEAQ. The CDR3 is CASSLVGGGRTDTQYF. In DNA form, the CDR3 reads TGTGCCAGCAGCCTGGTCGGGGGAGGGCGCACAGATACGCAGTATTTT.

This clonotype was detected many times. CDR3 nucleotide sequence: TGTGCCAGCAGCCCCCGTCTCTACACCGGGGAGCTGTTTTTT. Its protein is CASSPRLYTGELFF. The genes are TRBV7-2 and TRBJ2-2; D gene uncertain. This CDR3 has 14 residues. Germline V gives CDR1 SGHTA, CDR2 FQGNSA. Trimming left V 5 bases short and J 3 bases short, with 10 bases between.

The genes are TRBV2 and TRBJ1-2; tentatively, D is TRBD1 (5 bases). Germline CDR1 is SNHLY and CDR2 is FYNNEI. V dropped 4 bases and J dropped 6 bases, with 12 bases sitting between them. The CDR3 is 13 residues long. The CDR3 DNA follows: TGTGCCAGCAGTGCGTTGAGGGGCGATGGCTACACCTTC. This translates into CASSALRGDGYTF.

V usage is TRBV6-6 and J usage is TRBJ2-6; TRBD1 agrees at 9 bases. This CDR3 comprises 17 residues. Germline V gene data show CDR1 as MNHNY and CDR2 as SVGAGI (reference sequence). The V gene end was trimmed by 2 bases and the J gene end by 2 bases; junction bases not matched to a gene: 4. The CDR3 reads CASSYGTGRPGANVLTF. In DNA form, the CDR3 reads TGTGCCAGCAGTTACGGGACAGGGAGGCCTGGGGCCAACGTCCTGACTTTC.

Notes on this clonotype: One end of the junction varies from germline; a read error may be responsible. The rearrangement uses TRBV5-1 and TRBJ1-2, with D hard to call. This CDR3 has 15 amino acids. Germline V gene sequence: CDR1 SGHRS, CDR2 YFSETQ. The CDR3 is CASSLDDSKWDGHTF. The CDR3 DNA follows: TGCGCCAGCAGCTTGGACGACTCGAAGTGGGATGGCCACACCTTC.